A single sample gave rise to the 6 T cell receptor beta chains below, sequenced in a study of read filtering for tumor transcriptome and immune sequencing. From roughly 390 ng of RNA, a library with molecular barcoded alpha/delta and beta/gamma adaptors was made. MiXCR, run by TCRdb on the reads, gives a single entry per CDR3 protein. Among roughly 18,000 distinct CDR3 sequences listed, around 21% were seen once. Sequencing was performed on a population of CD138-negative cells sorted from bone marrow. These receptors came from a donor at least 40 years old with multiple myeloma.

This clonotype was recorded once. The junction departs from germline at one end; a sequencing error may be responsible. This chain joins TRBV29-1 and TRBJ2-2; weak D call: TRBD1 (5 bases). The CDR3 is 14 residues long. Germline V CDR1 and CDR2: SQVTM, ANQGSEA. The CDR3 DNA follows: TGCAGCGTTTTCCCCCAGGGCAACATCGGGGAGCTGTTTTTT. It codes for CSVFPQGNIGELFF.

The chain uses TRBV6-2 or TRBV6-3 and TRBJ2-1; 12 nucleotides line up with TRBD2. V lost 6 bases to trimming and J lost 2 bases; unmatched junction nucleotides: 2. Germline lookup yields CDR1 MNHEY and CDR2 SVGEGT. The CDR3 consists of 15 residues. CDR3 residues: CASSRTSGTYNEQFF. CDR3 in DNA: TGTGCCAGCAGCCGGACTAGCGGGACCTACAATGAGCAGTTCTTC.

The chain links TRBV20-1 to TRBJ1-5, with 11 bases lining up with TRBD1. CDR3 length: 15 residues. CDR1 is DFQATT and CDR2 is SNEGSKA in the germline V gene (reference sequence). The J segment lost 6 bases and the V segment lost 2 bases, leaving 6 bases of the junction unmatched. The CDR3 DNA reads TGCAGTGCTAGAACCGGGACAGGGGGTCTTCAGCCCCAGCATTTT. This encodes CSARTGTGGLQPQHF.

As to this clonotype: A clone one base away is much larger, so this may be a read error. V gene TRBV20-1 combines with J gene TRBJ2-3; unclear D gene. The CDR3 is 14 amino acids. Looked up from germline, CDR1 is DFQATT and CDR2 is SNEGSKA (reference sequence). The CDR3 DNA is TGCAGTGCTATTGACCCCGTCCGCACAGTTACGCAGTATTTT. It is translated as CSAIDPVRTVTQYF.

This clonotype is medium-sized (0.01 to 0.1%). V and J are TRBV28 and TRBJ2-3, with 10 bases lining up with TRBD1. The CDR3 totals 14 residues. Germline loops: CDR1 MDHEN, CDR2 SYDVKM. Trimming at V came to 7 bases and at J to 3 bases, leaving 4 bases not matched to a gene. The CDR3 DNA sequence: TGTGCCAGCAAAGGACAGGGGGGGACAGATACGCAGTATTTT. This encodes CASKGQGGTDTQYF.

For the CDR3, the DNA is TGCAGTGCCCCCGGGGCTAGCGGGAGGAGAGATACGCAGTATTTT. Translation: CSAPGASGRRDTQYF. The gene calls are TRBV20-1 and TRBJ2-3; 11 positions agree with TRBD2. From germline, CDR1 is DFQATT and CDR2 SNEGSKA (reference sequence). Germline trimming cut 6 bases from V and 5 bases from J; bases unmatched to any gene: 10. The CDR3 runs to 15 residues.